The following is a T cell receptor (beta chain) sequence with its context. These data originate in a study of blood T cell repertoires in COVID-19. Study summary: The United States, Italy and Spain were the sources of the acute and convalescent COVID-19 samples. T cells, B-cell-depleted T cells, or PBMCs supplied cDNA or gDNA.

Per the original methods: Estimation of nucleated cell counts relied on the amplification of reference gene primers. TCRdb keeps only in-frame clones here, not all; method: immunoSEQ multiplex PCR. That table furnishes V, J and clone size, whereas the DNA furnished D and trimming. The profile shows 70,000 to 85,000 clones, around nine tenths of them singletons. The sequenced sample was peripheral blood. The sequence was collected from a woman aged 60-70 years with acute or convalescent COVID-19.

In nucleotides, the CDR3 is TGTGCCAGTAGTAATACAGGATCCCACGAGCAGTACTTC. Residues: CASSNTGSHEQYF. The chain is built from TRBV19 and TRBJ2-7; D perhaps matches TRBD1 (5 bases). Germline values: CDR1 LNHDA, CDR2 SQIVND (reference sequence). V was cut by 4 bases and J by 5 bases, with 12 bases left in between. The CDR3 is 13 residues long. Based on the CDR3 plus reference TRBV19 and TRBJ2-7, the full variable domain is DGGITQSPKYLFRKEGQNVTLSCEQNLNHDAMYWYRQDPGQGLRLIYYSQIVNDFQKGDIAEGYSVSREKKESFPLTVTSAQKNPTAFYLCASSNTGSHEQYFGPGTRLTVT.